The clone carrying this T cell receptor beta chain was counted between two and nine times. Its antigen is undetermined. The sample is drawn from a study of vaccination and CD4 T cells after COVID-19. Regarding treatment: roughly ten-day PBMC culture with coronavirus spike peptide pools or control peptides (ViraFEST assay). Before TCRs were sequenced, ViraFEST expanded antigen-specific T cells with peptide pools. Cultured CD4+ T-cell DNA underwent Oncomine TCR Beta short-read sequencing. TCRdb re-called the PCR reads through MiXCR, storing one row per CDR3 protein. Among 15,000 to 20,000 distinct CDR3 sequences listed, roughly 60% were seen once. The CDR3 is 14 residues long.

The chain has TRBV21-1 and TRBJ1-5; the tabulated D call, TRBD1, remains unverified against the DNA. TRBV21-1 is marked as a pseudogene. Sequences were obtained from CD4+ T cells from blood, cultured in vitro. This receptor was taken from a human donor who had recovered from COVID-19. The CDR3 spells CASRRDRAHQPQHF. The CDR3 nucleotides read TGTGCCAGCAGAAGAGACAGGGCCCATCAGCCCCAGCATTTT.